Listed below are T cell receptor beta chains from one sample, sequenced in a study of cytomegalovirus exposure and HLA in healthy donors. Profiling relied on immunoSEQ multiplex PCR, and the TCRdb table lists in-frame clones only, not all of them. The profile shows tens of thousands of clones, less than 80% of them singletons. Source material: PBMCs. These receptors all come from a man aged 35-49 years in good health and CMV-seropositive. CDR3s include the opening cysteine and the closing phenylalanine or tryptophan. D genes are given only for firm matches. Some rows have no size entry. The others give once, few or many, or a class for an expanded clone.

TRBJ2-3	TRBV9	TRBD2	.	TGTGCCAGCAGAAGACTAGCGGCGACAGATACGCAGTATTTT	CASRRLAATDTQYF
TRBJ1-5	TRBV19	.	few	TGTGCCAGTGCTCAGTGGCAGCCCGGGAGCAATCAGCCCCAGCATTTT	CASAQWQPGSNQPQHF
TRBJ2-1	TRBV25-1	TRBD2	.	TGTGCCAGCAGTAAAGCGGGAGGGGACAATGAGCAGTTCTTC	CASSKAGGDNEQFF
TRBJ1-1	TRBV7-3	TRBD1	.	TGTGCCAGCAGCCTGAGGGACAGAAACACTGAAGCTTTCTTT	CASSLRDRNTEAFF
TRBJ2-7	TRBV5-5	.	.	TGTGCCAGCAGCTTGGTGGGAGCGGTCAGCTCCTACGAGCAGTACTTC	CASSLVGAVSSYEQYF
TRBJ2-5	TRBV7-2	TRBD1	.	TGTGCCAGCAGGTTGGGGTTGGGACAGGGGATAGAGACCCAGTACTTC	CASRLGLGQGIETQYF
TRBJ1-5	TRBV4-1	TRBD1	.	TGCGCCAGCAGCCCCGGGACAGGCAATCAGCCCCAGCATTTT	CASSPGTGNQPQHF
TRBJ2-1	TRBV13	.	.	TGTGCCAGCAGCTTAGGGACTTCCCCCGAACCGTACAATGAGCAGTTCTTC	CASSLGTSPEPYNEQFF
TRBJ2-7	TRBV14	TRBD2	.	TGTGCCAGCAGCCAAGATGGCCTAGTACTAGCGGGAGTTTTCGGCTACGAGCAGTACTTC	CASSQDGLVLAGVFGYEQYF
TRBJ2-7	TRBV27	.	.	TGTGCCAGCACTACTCAGGGATCCTACGAGCAGTACTTC	CASTTQGSYEQYF
TRBJ1-1	TRBV4-1	.	.	TGCGCCAGCAGCCAAGGGGGAGCGGGAGCTTTCTTT	CASSQGGAGAFF
TRBJ2-2	TRBV10-3	.	.	TGTGCCATCAGTGAAGGGGGAAGGAACACCGGGGAGCTGTTTTTT	CAISEGGRNTGELFF
TRBJ2-2	TRBV9	.	few	TGTGCCAGCAGTTCCCGTCCGCGGGACACCGGGGAGCTGTTTTTT	CASSSRPRDTGELFF
TRBJ2-7	TRBV30	TRBD2	.	TGTGCCTGGAGTGGAACTAGCGGGGGCTACGAGCAGTACTTC	CAWSGTSGGYEQYF
TRBJ2-7	TRBV7-8	TRBD2	.	TGTGCCAGCAGCTATACTAGCGGGAGGTATTACGAGCAGTACTTC	CASSYTSGRYYEQYF
TRBJ2-1	TRBV7-2	.	few	TGTGCCAGCAGCTCCTACTCGGGTGCCTCCTACAATGAGCAGTTCTTC	CASSSYSGASYNEQFF
TRBJ2-2	TRBV4-2	TRBD2	.	TGTGCCAGCAGCCAAGGGGGGGGTAGCGGGAGATCTAACACCGGGGAGCTGTTTTTT	CASSQGGGSGRSNTGELFF
TRBJ2-4	TRBV5-1	TRBD1	few	TGCGCCAGCAGCCCACAGGGGCCGGGAAGGAGAAACATTCAGTACTTC	CASSPQGPGRRNIQYF
TRBJ2-7	TRBV2	.	few	TGTGCCAGCAGACTTGACACCGAAACCTACGAGCAGTACTTC	CASRLDTETYEQYF
TRBJ1-2	TRBV5-5	TRBD1	.	TGTGCCAGCAGCTCCGACAGGGAGGACTATGGCTACACCTTC	CASSSDREDYGYTF